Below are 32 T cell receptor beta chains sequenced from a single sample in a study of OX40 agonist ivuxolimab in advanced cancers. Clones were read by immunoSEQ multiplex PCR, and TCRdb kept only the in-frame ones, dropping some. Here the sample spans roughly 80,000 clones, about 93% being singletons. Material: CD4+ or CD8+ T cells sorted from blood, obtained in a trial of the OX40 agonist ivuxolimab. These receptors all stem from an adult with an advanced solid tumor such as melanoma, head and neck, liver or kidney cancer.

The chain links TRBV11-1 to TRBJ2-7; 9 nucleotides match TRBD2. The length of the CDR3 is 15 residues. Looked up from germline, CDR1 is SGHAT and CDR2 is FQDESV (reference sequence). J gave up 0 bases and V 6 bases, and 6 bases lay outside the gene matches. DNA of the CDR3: TGTGCCAGCAGAAGTAGCGGGAGCAACTCCTACGAGCAGTACTTC. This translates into CASRSSGSNSYEQYF.

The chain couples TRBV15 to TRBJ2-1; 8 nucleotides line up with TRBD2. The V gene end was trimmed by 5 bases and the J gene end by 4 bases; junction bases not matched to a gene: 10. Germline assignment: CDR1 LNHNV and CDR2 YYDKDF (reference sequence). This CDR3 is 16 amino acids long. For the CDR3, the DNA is TGTGCCACCAGCTCGATCTCAGCGGGAGTTTACAATGAGCAGTTCTTC. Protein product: CATSSISAGVYNEQFF.

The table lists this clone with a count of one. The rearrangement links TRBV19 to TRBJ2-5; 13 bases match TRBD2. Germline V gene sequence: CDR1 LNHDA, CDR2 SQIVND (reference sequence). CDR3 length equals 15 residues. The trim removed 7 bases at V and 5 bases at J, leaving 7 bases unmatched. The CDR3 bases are TGTGCCAGTACCTCGACTAGCGGGAGGAGGGAGACCCAGTACTTC. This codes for CASTSTSGRRETQYF.

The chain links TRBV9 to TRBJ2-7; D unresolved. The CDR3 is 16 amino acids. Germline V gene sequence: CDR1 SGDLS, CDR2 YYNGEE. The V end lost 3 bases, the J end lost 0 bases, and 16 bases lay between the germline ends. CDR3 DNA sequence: TGTGCCAGCAGCGCAGTCCCCAGAACCTGCTCCTACGAGCAGTACTTC. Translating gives CASSAVPRTCSYEQYF.

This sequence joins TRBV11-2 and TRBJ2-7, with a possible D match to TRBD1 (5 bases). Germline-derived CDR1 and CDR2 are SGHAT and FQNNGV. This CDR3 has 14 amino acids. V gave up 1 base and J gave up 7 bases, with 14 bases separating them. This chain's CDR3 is CASSLGPLPGEQYF. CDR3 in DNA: TGTGCCAGCAGCTTAGGCCCGCTCCCAGGGGAGCAGTACTTC.

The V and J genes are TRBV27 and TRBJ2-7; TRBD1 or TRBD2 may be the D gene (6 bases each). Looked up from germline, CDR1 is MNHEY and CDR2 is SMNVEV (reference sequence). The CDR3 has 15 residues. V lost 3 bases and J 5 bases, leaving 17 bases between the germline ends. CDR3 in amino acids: CASSLGASRGNEQYF. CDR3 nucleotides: TGTGCCAGCAGTTTGGGGGCCTCACGGGGGAACGAGCAGTACTTC.

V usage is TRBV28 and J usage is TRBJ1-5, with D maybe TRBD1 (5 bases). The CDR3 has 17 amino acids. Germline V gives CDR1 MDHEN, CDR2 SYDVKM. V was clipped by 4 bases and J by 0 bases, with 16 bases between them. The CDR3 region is CASSWGGRVYSNQPQHF. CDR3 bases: TGTGCCAGCAGTTGGGGGGGTCGTGTCTATAGCAATCAGCCCCAGCATTTT.

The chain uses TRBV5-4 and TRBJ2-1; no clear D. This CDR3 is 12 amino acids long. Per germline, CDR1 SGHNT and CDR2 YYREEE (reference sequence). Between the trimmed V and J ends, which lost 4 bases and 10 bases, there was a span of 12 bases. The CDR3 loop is CASSAFYGEQFF. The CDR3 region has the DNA TGTGCCAGCAGCGCTTTCTATGGGGAGCAGTTCTTC. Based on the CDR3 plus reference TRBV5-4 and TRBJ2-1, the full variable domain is ETGVTQSPTHLIKTRGQQVTLRCSSQSGHNTVSWYQQALGQGPQFIFQYYREEENGRGNFPPRFSGLQFPNYSSELNVNALELDDSALYLCASSAFYGEQFFGPGTRLTVL.

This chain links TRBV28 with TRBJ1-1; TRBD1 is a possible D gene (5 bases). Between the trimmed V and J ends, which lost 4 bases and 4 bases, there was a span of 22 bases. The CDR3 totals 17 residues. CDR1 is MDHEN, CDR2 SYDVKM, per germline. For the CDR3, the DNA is TGTGCCAGCAGTTCACCTTCTCAGGGATGGATGAGCACTGAAGCTTTCTTT. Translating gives CASSSPSQGWMSTEAFF.

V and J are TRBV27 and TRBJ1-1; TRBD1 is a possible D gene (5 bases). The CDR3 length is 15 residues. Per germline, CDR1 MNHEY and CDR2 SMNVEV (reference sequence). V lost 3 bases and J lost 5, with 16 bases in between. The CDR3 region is CASSLLSGSGTEAFF. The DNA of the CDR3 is TGTGCCAGCAGTTTGCTCTCAGGGTCGGGGACTGAAGCTTTCTTT.

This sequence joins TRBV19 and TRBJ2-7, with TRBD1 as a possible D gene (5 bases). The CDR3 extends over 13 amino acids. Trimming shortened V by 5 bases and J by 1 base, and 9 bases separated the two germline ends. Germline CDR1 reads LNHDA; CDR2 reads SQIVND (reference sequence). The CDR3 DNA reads TGTGCCAGTAGTTCGACAGATTCCTACGAGCAGTACTTC. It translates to CASSSTDSYEQYF.

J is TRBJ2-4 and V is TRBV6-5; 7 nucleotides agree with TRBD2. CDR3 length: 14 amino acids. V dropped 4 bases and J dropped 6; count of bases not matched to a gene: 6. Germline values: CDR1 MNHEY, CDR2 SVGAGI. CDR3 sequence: CASSSAWGGNIQYF. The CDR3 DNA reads TGTGCCAGCAGTTCCGCATGGGGGGGAAACATTCAGTACTTC.

CDR3 sequence reads: CSVEDLETANYGYTF. The CDR3 nucleotides read TGCAGCGTTGAAGATTTGGAGACGGCAAACTATGGCTACACCTTC. V usage is TRBV29-1 and J usage is TRBJ1-2, with D uncertain. Trimming cost V 0 bases and J 2 bases, with 13 bases left between them. Germline values: CDR1 SQVTM, CDR2 ANQGSEA. The CDR3 spans 15 residues. Complete variable domain (other parts from reference TRBV29-1 and TRBJ1-2): SAVISQKPSRDICQRGTSLTIQCQVDSQVTMMFWYRQQPGQSLTLIATANQGSEATYESGFVIDKFPISRPNLTFSTLTVSNMSPEDSSIYLCSVEDLETANYGYTFGSGTRLTVV.

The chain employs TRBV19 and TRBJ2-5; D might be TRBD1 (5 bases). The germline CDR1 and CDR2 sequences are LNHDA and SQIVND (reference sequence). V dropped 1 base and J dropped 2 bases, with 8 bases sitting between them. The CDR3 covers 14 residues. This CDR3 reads CASSIGGLQETQYF. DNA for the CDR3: TGTGCCAGTAGTATAGGGGGCTTGCAAGAGACCCAGTACTTC.

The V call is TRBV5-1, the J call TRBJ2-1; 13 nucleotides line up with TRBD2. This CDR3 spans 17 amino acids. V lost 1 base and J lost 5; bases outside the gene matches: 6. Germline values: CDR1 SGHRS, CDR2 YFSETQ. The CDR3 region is CASSLRTSGRIDNEQFF. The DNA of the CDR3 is TGCGCCAGCAGCTTGAGGACTAGCGGGAGAATAGACAATGAGCAGTTCTTC.

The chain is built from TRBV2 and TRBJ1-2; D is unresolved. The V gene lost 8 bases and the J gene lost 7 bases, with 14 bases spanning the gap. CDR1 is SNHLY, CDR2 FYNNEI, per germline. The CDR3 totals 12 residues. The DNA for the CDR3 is TGTGCCAGCGGAATTACGAGGTTTGGCTACACCTTC. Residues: CASGITRFGYTF.

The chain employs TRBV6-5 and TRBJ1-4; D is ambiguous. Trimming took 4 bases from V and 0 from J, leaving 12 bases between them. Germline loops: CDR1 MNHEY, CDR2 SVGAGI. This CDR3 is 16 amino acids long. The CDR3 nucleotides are TGTGCCAGCAGTTCCGAGGACGGACCAACTAATGAAAAACTGTTTTTT. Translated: CASSSEDGPTNEKLFF.

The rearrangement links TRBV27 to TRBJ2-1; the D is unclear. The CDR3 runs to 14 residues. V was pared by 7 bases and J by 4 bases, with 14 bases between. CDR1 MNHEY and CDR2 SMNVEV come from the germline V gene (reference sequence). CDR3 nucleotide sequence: TGTGCCAGCAACCTTTACGACGGATACAATGAGCAGTTCTTC. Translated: CASNLYDGYNEQFF.

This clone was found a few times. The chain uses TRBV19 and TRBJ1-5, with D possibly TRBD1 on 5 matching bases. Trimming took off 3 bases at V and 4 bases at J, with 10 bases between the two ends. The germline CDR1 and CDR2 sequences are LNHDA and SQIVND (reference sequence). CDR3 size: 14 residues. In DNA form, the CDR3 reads TGTGCCAGTAGTATCTGGGGGTTTAATCAGCCCCAGCATTTT. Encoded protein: CASSIWGFNQPQHF.

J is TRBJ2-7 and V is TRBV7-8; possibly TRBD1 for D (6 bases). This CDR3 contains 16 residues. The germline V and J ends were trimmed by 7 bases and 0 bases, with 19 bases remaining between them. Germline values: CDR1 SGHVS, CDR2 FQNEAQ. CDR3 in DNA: TGTGCCAGCATGGCAGGGGCGGCCCTTAGCTCCTACGAGCAGTACTTC. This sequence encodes CASMAGAALSSYEQYF.

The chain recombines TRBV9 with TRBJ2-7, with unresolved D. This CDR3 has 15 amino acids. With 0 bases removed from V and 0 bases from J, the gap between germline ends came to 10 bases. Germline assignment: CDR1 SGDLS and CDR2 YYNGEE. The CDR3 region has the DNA TGTGCCAGCAGCGTAGGGATCGAGGTCTCCTACGAGCAGTACTTC. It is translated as CASSVGIEVSYEQYF.

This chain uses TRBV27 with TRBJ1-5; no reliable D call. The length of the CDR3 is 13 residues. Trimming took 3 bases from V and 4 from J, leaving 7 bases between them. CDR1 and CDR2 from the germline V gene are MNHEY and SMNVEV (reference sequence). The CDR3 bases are TGTGCCAGCAGTTTGGCCCTGAATCAGCCCCAGCATTTT. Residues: CASSLALNQPQHF.

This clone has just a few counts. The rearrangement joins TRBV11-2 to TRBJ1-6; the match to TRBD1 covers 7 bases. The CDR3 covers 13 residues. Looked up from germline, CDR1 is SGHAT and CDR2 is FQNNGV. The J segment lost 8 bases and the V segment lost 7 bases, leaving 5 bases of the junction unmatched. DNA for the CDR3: TGTGCCAGCAAACCAGGGGGGGATTCACCCCTCCACTTT. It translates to CASKPGGDSPLHF.

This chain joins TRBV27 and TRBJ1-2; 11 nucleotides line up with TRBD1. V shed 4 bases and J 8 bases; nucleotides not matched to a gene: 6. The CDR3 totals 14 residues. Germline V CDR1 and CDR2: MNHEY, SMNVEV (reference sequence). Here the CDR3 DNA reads TGTGCCAGCAGTTACGGGACAGGGGGGGGCGGCTACACCTTC. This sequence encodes CASSYGTGGGGYTF.

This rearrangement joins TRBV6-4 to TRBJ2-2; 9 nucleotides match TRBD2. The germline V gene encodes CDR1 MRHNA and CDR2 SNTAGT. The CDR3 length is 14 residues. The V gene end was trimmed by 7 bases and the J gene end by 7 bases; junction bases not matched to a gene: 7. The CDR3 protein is CASTPSGDSGELFF. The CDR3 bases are TGTGCCAGCACCCCTAGCGGGGATAGCGGGGAGCTGTTTTTT.

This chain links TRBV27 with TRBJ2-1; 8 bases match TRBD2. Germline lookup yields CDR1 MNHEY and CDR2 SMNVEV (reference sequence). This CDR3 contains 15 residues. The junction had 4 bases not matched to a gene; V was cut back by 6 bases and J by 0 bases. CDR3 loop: CASSPGTSSYNEQFF. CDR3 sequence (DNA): TGTGCCAGCAGCCCCGGGACTAGCTCCTACAATGAGCAGTTCTTC.

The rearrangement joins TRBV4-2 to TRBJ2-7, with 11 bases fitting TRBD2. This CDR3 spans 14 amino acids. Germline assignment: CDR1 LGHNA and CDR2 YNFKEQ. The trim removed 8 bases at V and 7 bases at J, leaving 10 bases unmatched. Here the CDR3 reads CASRLAGGPWEQYF. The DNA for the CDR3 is TGTGCCAGCCGGTTAGCGGGAGGGCCTTGGGAGCAGTACTTC.

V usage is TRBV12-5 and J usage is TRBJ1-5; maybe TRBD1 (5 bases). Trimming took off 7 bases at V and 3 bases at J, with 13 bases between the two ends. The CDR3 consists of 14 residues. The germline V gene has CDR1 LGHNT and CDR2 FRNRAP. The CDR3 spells CASAKVGVNQPQHF. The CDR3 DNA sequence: TGTGCTAGTGCCAAGGTAGGGGTCAATCAGCCCCAGCATTTT.

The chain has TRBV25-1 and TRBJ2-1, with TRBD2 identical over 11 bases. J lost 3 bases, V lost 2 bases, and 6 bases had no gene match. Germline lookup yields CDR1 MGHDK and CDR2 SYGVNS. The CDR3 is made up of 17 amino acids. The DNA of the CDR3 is TGTGCCAGCAGTGAAGGTCTAGCGGGAGGTTACTACAATGAGCAGTTCTTC. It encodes CASSEGLAGGYYNEQFF.

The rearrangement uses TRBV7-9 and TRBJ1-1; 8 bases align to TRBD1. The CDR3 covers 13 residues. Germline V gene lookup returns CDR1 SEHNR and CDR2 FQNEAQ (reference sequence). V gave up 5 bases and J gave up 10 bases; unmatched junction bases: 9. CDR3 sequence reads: CASSPQPTGGAFF. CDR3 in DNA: TGTGCCAGCAGCCCCCAACCCACAGGGGGAGCTTTCTTT.

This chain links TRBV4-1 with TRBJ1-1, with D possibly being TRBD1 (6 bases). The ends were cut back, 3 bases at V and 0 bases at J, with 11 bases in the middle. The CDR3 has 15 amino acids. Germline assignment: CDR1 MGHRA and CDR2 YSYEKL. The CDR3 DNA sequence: TGCGCCAGCAGCCACCGACAGGTAATGAACACTGAAGCTTTCTTT. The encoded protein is CASSHRQVMNTEAFF.

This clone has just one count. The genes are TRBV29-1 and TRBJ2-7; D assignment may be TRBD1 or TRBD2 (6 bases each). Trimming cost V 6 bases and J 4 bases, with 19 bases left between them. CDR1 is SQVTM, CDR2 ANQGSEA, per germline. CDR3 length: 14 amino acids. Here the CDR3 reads CSVEGEADAYEQYF. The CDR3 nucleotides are TGCAGCGTGGAGGGGGAAGCCGACGCGTACGAGCAGTACTTC.